These 29 T cell receptor beta chains were all obtained from the same sample, sequenced in a study of blood T cell repertoires in COVID-19. The data were produced by immunoSEQ multiplex PCR, yet TCRdb's version contains in-frame clones alone and is incomplete. Among about 250,000 clones listed, 75% to 95% were seen once. Source material: PBMCs or T cells enriched from blood (not recorded which). The receptor set was obtained from a woman under 30 who had recovered from COVID-19.

The gene calls are TRBV5-1 and TRBJ2-7, with D perhaps matching TRBD1 (5 bases). V was shortened by 5 bases and J by 0 bases, with 15 bases between the two germline ends. The germline V gene has CDR1 SGHRS and CDR2 YFSETQ. The CDR3 runs to 15 residues. DNA of the CDR3: TGCGCCAGCAGTCTTGACGACAGAAGCTCCTACGAGCAGTACTTC. It is translated as CASSLDDRSSYEQYF.

The DNA of the CDR3 is TGCGCCAGCAGCTCGGAGGGACAGCTAAATCAGCCCCAGCATTTT. Translation gives CASSSEGQLNQPQHF. This rearrangement joins TRBV5-1 to TRBJ1-5; 7 bases agree with TRBD1. Germline trimming cut 3 bases from V and 4 bases from J; bases unmatched to any gene: 7. Germline V CDR1 and CDR2: SGHRS, YFSETQ. The CDR3 runs to 15 residues.

The chain uses TRBV7-6 and TRBJ1-1; D is unclear. V lost 1 base and J lost 1, with 10 bases in between. Germline V gene sequence: CDR1 SGHVS, CDR2 FNYEAQ. The CDR3 runs to 15 residues. The CDR3 reads CASSLEPGGNTEAFF. CDR3 sequence (DNA): TGTGCCAGCAGCTTAGAGCCGGGAGGGAACACTGAAGCTTTCTTT.

J is TRBJ2-7 and V is TRBV24-1; D is perhaps TRBD1 (6 bases). Trimming removed 4 bases from V and 4 bases from J, with 16 bases in between. The CDR3 runs to 15 residues. From germline, CDR1 is KGHDR and CDR2 SFDVKD. In nucleotides, the CDR3 is TGTGCCACCAGTGACCCAGGACAGTTCCCTTACGAGCAGTACTTC. Its protein is CATSDPGQFPYEQYF.

The chain employs TRBV7-3 and TRBJ1-1, with 11 bases identical to TRBD1. Trimming took 4 bases from V and 6 from J; bases not matched to a gene: 4. The CDR3 sequence is 14 residues long. Germline V lookup: CDR1 SGHTA, CDR2 FQGTGA. The CDR3 nucleotides are TGTGCCAGCAGCTCCGGACAGGGGGCTTCTGAAGCTTTCTTT. Amino acids: CASSSGQGASEAFF.

The chain carries TRBV14 and TRBJ1-6, with 9 nucleotides matching TRBD1. Looked up from germline, CDR1 is SGHDN and CDR2 is FVKESK. The V gene end was trimmed by 4 bases and the J gene end by 2 bases; junction bases not matched to a gene: 6. This CDR3 comprises 17 residues. The CDR3: CASSPPDRGPYNSPLHF. Written as DNA, the CDR3 is TGTGCCAGCAGCCCCCCGGACAGGGGCCCCTATAATTCACCCCTCCACTTT. Variable domain in full (rest from reference TRBV14 and TRBJ1-6): EAGVTQFPSHSVIEKGQTVTLRCDPISGHDNLYWYRRVMGKEIKFLLHFVKESKQDESGMPNNRFLAERTGGTYSTLKVQPAELEDSGVYFCASSPPDRGPYNSPLHFGNGTRLTVT.

V gene TRBV7-8 combines with J gene TRBJ1-1, with a possible D match to TRBD1 (5 bases). V was clipped by 4 bases and J by 2 bases, with 8 bases between them. The CDR3 is 13 residues long. The V gene's germline CDR1 is SGHVS and CDR2 FQNEAQ. CDR3 in DNA: TGTGCCAGCAGCTCCAGGGATAACACTGAAGCTTTCTTT. Translating it yields CASSSRDNTEAFF.

The V and J genes are TRBV19 and TRBJ1-5; 8 bases match TRBD1. CDR3 size: 14 residues. The V and J ends lost 6 bases and 0 bases, in that order; junction bases with no gene match: 1. Germline loops: CDR1 LNHDA, CDR2 SQIVND (reference sequence). The CDR3 reads CASRDRVSNQPQHF. The CDR3 nucleotides read TGTGCCAGTAGGGACAGGGTTAGCAATCAGCCCCAGCATTTT.

The count of this clone is one. V is TRBV28 and J is TRBJ2-7; D possibly corresponds to TRBD2 (7 bases). V was trimmed by 6 bases and J by 0 bases, leaving 12 bases between them. In germline, CDR1 is MDHEN, CDR2 SYDVKM. The CDR3 runs to 14 residues. CDR3 loop: CASSPGGPSYEQYF. For the CDR3, the DNA is TGTGCCAGCAGCCCCGGGGGGCCCTCCTACGAGCAGTACTTC.

The V gene is TRBV5-6, the J gene TRBJ1-2; D is undetermined. Trimming removed 1 base at V and 5 bases at J, with 6 bases between. CDR1 and CDR2 from the germline V gene are SGHDT and YYEEEE. This CDR3 spans 12 amino acids. The CDR3 nucleotides read TGTGCCAGCAGCTTGATAGCTTATGGCTACACCTTC. Residues: CASSLIAYGYTF.

This chain links TRBV9 with TRBJ1-5; TRBD1 is a possible D gene (5 bases). Germline loops: CDR1 SGDLS, CDR2 YYNGEE. V was pared by 5 bases and J by 9 bases, with 18 bases between. The CDR3 totals 14 residues. The CDR3 DNA reads TGTGCCAGCAGTACCGGGACTCCGGGGGTGCCCCAGCATTTT. It yields the protein CASSTGTPGVPQHF.

The rearrangement joins TRBV4-2 to TRBJ1-2, with a tentative D call TRBD1 (6 bases). Germline lookup yields CDR1 LGHNA and CDR2 YNFKEQ. Deletions cut 2 bases from V and 4 bases from J, with 14 bases between. This CDR3 comprises 15 residues. The CDR3 DNA sequence: TGTGCCAGCAGCCAACCCGGACAGTTCCTCTATGGCTACACCTTC. This sequence encodes CASSQPGQFLYGYTF.

Written as DNA, the CDR3 is TGTGCCAGCAGCTCTCCCCGGACAGAGCTTGGCTACGAGCAGTACTTC. It encodes CASSSPRTELGYEQYF. V is TRBV11-2 and J is TRBJ2-7; TRBD1 might be the D (6 bases). CDR3 length equals 16 residues. V was pared by 4 bases and J by 3 bases, with 19 bases between. Looked up from germline, CDR1 is SGHAT and CDR2 is FQNNGV.

The chain combines TRBV28 with TRBJ1-2; D is uncertain. The V end lost 6 bases, the J end lost 4 bases, and 12 bases lay between the germline ends. Germline CDR1 and CDR2: MDHEN and SYDVKM. This CDR3 has 13 amino acids. This CDR3 reads CASSPPGSYGYTF. The CDR3 nucleotides are TGTGCCAGCAGCCCGCCGGGGTCCTATGGCTACACCTTC.

This chain uses TRBV10-3 with TRBJ1-2; D is unclear. Germline CDR1 and CDR2: ENHRY and SYGVKD. The V and J ends lost 1 base and 1 base respectively, with 7 bases between them. This CDR3 is 14 amino acids long. CDR3 sequence (DNA): TGTGCCATCAGTGAGTTCGGGGATAACTATGGCTACACCTTC. This translates into CAISEFGDNYGYTF.

This clone was counted a single time. This sequence joins TRBV10-3 and TRBJ2-3; 13 bases match TRBD2. The length of the CDR3 is 15 residues. Trimming took 5 bases from V and 7 from J; bases not matched to a gene: 6. Germline loops: CDR1 ENHRY, CDR2 SYGVKD. Here the CDR3 reads CAISSTSGGTNTQYF. CDR3 coding DNA: TGTGCCATCAGTTCGACTAGCGGGGGGACAAATACGCAGTATTTT.

The gene calls are TRBV3-1 (or the pseudogene TRBV3-2) and TRBJ1-2; 7 bases map to TRBD1. The CDR3 loop spans 13 amino acids. After removal of 4 bases from V and 4 bases from J, the junction contained 3 bases not matched to a gene. Germline V gene lookup returns CDR1 LGHDT and CDR2 YNNKEL (reference sequence). CDR3 region: CASSLGTAYGYTF. The CDR3 bases are TGTGCCAGCAGCCTCGGGACAGCCTATGGCTACACCTTC.

The chain joins TRBV5-4 to TRBJ2-1; 7 bases are shared with TRBD2. Germline V gene lookup returns CDR1 SGHNT and CDR2 YYREEE (reference sequence). Trimming removed 2 bases from V and 7 bases from J; junction bases left unmatched: 15. This CDR3 has 17 residues. As DNA, the CDR3 is TGTGCCAGCAGCTTTTGGGAGGGCCCTGCTTTTTGGAATGAGCAGTTCTTC. It specifies CASSFWEGPAFWNEQFF.

The V and J genes are TRBV7-9 and TRBJ2-6; D unresolved. The CDR3 has 13 residues. Germline V gene data show CDR1 as SEHNR and CDR2 as FQNEAQ (reference sequence). V gave up 8 bases and J gave up 0 bases, with 5 bases separating them. CDR3 sequence reads: CASVSSGANVLTF. In nucleotides, the CDR3 is TGTGCCAGCGTTAGCTCTGGGGCCAACGTCCTGACTTTC.

This chain joins TRBV7-9 and TRBJ1-1; TRBD1 agrees at 8 bases. CDR1 and CDR2 (germline): SEHNR, FQNEAQ (reference sequence). V lost 5 bases, J lost 4 bases, and 12 bases stayed unmatched. The CDR3 runs 16 residues. The CDR3 bases are TGTGCCAGCAGCACAAGGACAGGGAAGATCGCCACTGAAGCTTTCTTT. Protein product: CASSTRTGKIATEAFF.

V is TRBV19 and J is TRBJ2-6, with D possibly TRBD1 on 6 matching bases. Trimming shortened V by 4 bases and J by 1 base, and 8 bases separated the two germline ends. Germline assignment: CDR1 LNHDA and CDR2 SQIVND (reference sequence). The CDR3 has 15 residues. The CDR3 DNA is TGTGCCAGTAGTAGAACAGGGTCTGGGGCCAACGTCCTGACTTTC. It is translated as CASSRTGSGANVLTF.

V usage is TRBV6-5 and J usage is TRBJ2-7, with D uncertain. This CDR3 comprises 14 residues. CDR1 is MNHEY and CDR2 is SVGAGI in the germline V gene. The V end was cut by 4 bases, the J end by 3 bases, with 13 bases between. The DNA of the CDR3 is TGTGCCAGCAGTTCTTCCATGGCCGTCTACGAGCAGTACTTC. Amino acid sequence: CASSSSMAVYEQYF.

The J gene is TRBJ1-3, the V gene TRBV5-1; 7 positions agree with TRBD1. With 4 bases clipped from V and 4 bases from J, the junction kept 2 bases outside the gene matches. The CDR3 sequence is 13 residues long. Germline V lookup: CDR1 SGHRS, CDR2 YFSETQ. The CDR3, as DNA: TGCGCCAGCAGCCAGGGGGGAGGAAACACCATATATTTT. Translated: CASSQGGGNTIYF.

This clone was recorded only once. The chain joins TRBV24-1 to TRBJ2-1; D is unclear. The CDR3 spans 14 residues. The V end was cut by 3 bases, the J end by 8 bases, with 13 bases between. Germline V gene lookup returns CDR1 KGHDR and CDR2 SFDVKD. The CDR3 sequence is CATSDTRRVDEQFF. DNA of the CDR3: TGTGCCACCAGTGATACTCGACGGGTGGATGAGCAGTTCTTC.

The J gene is TRBJ2-7, the V gene TRBV18; TRBD1 matches 8 bases. The V gene end was trimmed by 3 bases and the J gene end by 6 bases; junction bases not matched to a gene: 10. The germline CDR1 and CDR2 sequences are KGHSH and LQKENI. This CDR3 contains 15 residues. CDR3 sequence: CASSPLSQGAGEQYF. CDR3 sequence (DNA): TGTGCCAGCTCACCCCTCTCGCAGGGGGCTGGCGAGCAGTACTTC.

This chain connects TRBV4-1 to TRBJ2-7, with D maybe TRBD2 (5 bases). Trimming removed 3 bases from V and 6 bases from J, with 18 bases in between. CDR1 is MGHRA and CDR2 is YSYEKL in the germline V gene. This CDR3 has 15 residues. The CDR3 bases are TGCGCCAGCAGCCATCAGGAGAGGGCCGACTTCGAGCAGTACTTC. Translated: CASSHQERADFEQYF.

This chain's CDR3 is CASSVATGWNEQFF. In DNA form, the CDR3 reads TGTGCCAGCAGCGTAGCTACAGGGTGGAATGAGCAGTTCTTC. The chain is built from TRBV9 and TRBJ2-1, with a tentative D call TRBD1 (6 bases). V lost 0 bases and J lost 7, with 11 bases in between. The CDR3 runs to 14 residues. Germline V gene data show CDR1 as SGDLS and CDR2 as YYNGEE.

This rearrangement joins TRBV3-1 (or the pseudogene TRBV3-2) to TRBJ2-3, with 7 bases lining up with TRBD2. CDR1 is LGHDT and CDR2 is YNNKEL in the germline V gene (reference sequence). The CDR3 has 13 amino acids. Trimming cost V 8 bases and J 2 bases; bases outside gene matches: 4. The CDR3 bases are TGTGCCAGCGGGAGGGCCATCACAGATACGCAGTATTTT. It encodes CASGRAITDTQYF.

This sequence joins TRBV7-9 and TRBJ2-7; the D gene is possibly TRBD1 (6 bases). Looked up from germline, CDR1 is SEHNR and CDR2 is FQNEAQ (reference sequence). The CDR3 sequence is 15 residues long. The ends were cut back, 5 bases at V and 0 bases at J, with 14 bases in the middle. The DNA of the CDR3 is TGTGCCAGCAGCAAGGACAGCGCCGGCTCCTACGAGCAGTACTTC. This gives the protein CASSKDSAGSYEQYF.